The clone carrying this T cell receptor (beta chain) came up once. Its antigen is currently unknown. RNA transcripts gave rise to amplified TCR beta CDR3 regions. An initial round of RT-PCR targeting the TCR CDR3 relied on the HTBI primer set. MiXCR, run by TCRdb on the multiplex PCR reads, gives a single entry per CDR3 protein. The sample includes about 59,000 distinct CDR3 sequences, roughly 58% of them seen just once. The data belong to a study of T cells in Graves' hyperthyroidism and ophthalmopathy. Study-level points and caveats: Peripheral blood also featured most of the thyroid clonotypes expanded above 0.001.

From germline, CDR1 is LNHDA and CDR2 SQIVND (reference sequence). The CDR3 runs 11 residues. The V and J ends lost 8 bases and 9 bases respectively, with 11 bases between them. Disease duration was under 3 months in the ophthalmopathy patients, who also had a Clinical Activity Score of at least 3 and a NOSPECS grade of at least 4. Source material for PBMCs was more than 7.5 ml fresh peripheral blood. The sample was blood. This clonotype originated in a woman aged 55-70 years with Graves' ophthalmopathy. The rearrangement uses TRBV19 and TRBJ1-5; maybe TRBD1 (5 bases). The chain's CDR3 is CASHSGGPQHF. The DNA for the CDR3 is TGTGCCAGTCATAGTGGGGGGCCCCAGCATTTT.